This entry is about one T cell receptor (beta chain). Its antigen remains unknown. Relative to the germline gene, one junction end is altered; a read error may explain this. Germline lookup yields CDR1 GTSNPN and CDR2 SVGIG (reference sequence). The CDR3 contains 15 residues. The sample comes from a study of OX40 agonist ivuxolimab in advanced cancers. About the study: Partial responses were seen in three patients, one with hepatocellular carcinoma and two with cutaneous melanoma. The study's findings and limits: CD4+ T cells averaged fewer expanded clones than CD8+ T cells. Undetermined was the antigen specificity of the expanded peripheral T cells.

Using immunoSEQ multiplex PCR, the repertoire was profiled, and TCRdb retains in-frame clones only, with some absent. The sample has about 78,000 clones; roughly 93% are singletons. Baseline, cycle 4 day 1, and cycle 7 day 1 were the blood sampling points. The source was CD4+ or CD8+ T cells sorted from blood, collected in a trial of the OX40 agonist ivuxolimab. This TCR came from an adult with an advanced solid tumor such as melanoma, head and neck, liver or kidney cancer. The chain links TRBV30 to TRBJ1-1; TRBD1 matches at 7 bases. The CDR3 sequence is CAWSARSQGNPEAFF. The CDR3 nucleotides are TGTGCCTGGAGTGCCAGATCACAGGGGAACCCTGAAGCTTTCTTT.